This T cell receptor (beta chain) was captured in a study of blood T cells in healthy people across ages. Findings and limits, study-wide: Higher diversity and more naive CD4+ cells were features of long-lived donors, compared to aged donors. Strongly correlated with naive T cell percentage was TCR beta diversity.

The study recruited healthy Caucasian donors from Russia who were aged roughly 6 to 95. About this clonotype: What it recognizes is unknown.

The authors ran a second PCR of about 7 to 12 cycles using a sample-barcoded 5' primer and a J-beta primer mix. The template-switch adaptor was a 5' adaptor with 12 random nucleotides. It tagged each cDNA molecule. TCRdb fed the 5' RACE reads into MiXCR, producing one record per CDR3 protein. The sample comprises roughly 720,000 distinct CDR3 sequences, approximately 53% of which are singletons, and approximately 40% rests with the top ten. The sequencing input was blood. This receptor was identified in a man older than 75 in good health.

CDR3 nucleotide sequence: TGTGCCAGCAGTTCTAAGGGCCCCTCCTACAATGAGCAGTTCTTC. Protein sequence: CASSSKGPSYNEQFF. This chain uses TRBV27 with TRBJ2-1, with unresolved D. V gave up 4 bases and J gave up 0 bases, with 10 bases separating them. The CDR3 is 15 residues long. Germline CDR1 reads MNHEY; CDR2 reads SMNVEV (reference sequence).